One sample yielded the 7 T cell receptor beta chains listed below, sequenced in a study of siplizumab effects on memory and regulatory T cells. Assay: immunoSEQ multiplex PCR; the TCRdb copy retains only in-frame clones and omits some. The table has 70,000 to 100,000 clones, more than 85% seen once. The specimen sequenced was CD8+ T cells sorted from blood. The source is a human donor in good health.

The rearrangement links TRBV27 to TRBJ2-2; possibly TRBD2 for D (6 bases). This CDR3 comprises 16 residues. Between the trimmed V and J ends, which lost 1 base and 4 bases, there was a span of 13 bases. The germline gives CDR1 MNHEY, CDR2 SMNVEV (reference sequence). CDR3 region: CASSLLWLEGTGELFF. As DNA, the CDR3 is TGTGCCAGCAGTTTATTATGGCTGGAGGGCACCGGGGAGCTGTTTTTT.

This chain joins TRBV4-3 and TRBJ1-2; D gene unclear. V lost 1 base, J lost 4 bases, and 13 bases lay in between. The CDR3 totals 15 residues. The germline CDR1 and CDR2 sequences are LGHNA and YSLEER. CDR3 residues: CASSQAPEGTYGYTF. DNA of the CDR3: TGCGCCAGCAGCCAAGCCCCAGAGGGTACCTATGGCTACACCTTC.

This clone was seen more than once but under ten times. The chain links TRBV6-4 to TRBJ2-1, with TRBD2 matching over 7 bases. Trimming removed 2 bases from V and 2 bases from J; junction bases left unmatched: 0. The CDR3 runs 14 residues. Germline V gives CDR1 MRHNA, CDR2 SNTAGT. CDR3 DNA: TGTGCCAGCAGTGACGGGGGGGCCTACAATGAGCAGTTCTTC. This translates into CASSDGGAYNEQFF.

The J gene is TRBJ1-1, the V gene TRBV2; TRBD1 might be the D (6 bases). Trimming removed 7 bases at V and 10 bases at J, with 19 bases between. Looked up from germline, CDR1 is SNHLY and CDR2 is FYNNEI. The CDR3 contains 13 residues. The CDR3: CASIPASGHGAFF. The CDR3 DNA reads TGTGCCAGCATCCCAGCTTCGGGACATGGAGCTTTCTTT.

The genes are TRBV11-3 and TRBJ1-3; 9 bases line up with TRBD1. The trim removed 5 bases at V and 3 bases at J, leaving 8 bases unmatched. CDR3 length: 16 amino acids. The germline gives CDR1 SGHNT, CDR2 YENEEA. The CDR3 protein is CASSGRDRDNGNTIYF. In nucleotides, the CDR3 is TGTGCCAGCAGCGGCCGGGACAGGGATAATGGAAACACCATATATTTT.

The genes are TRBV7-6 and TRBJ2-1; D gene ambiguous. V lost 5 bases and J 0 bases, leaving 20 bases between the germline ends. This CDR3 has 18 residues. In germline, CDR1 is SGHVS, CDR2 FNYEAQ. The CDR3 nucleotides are TGTGCCAGCAGCCGTGGTATCTTCGGCGATAGCTCCTACAATGAGCAGTTCTTC. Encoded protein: CASSRGIFGDSSYNEQFF.

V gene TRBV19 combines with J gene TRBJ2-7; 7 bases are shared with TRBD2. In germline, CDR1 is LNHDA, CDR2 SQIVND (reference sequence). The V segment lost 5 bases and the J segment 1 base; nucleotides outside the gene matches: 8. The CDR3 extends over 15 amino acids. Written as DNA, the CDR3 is TGTGCCAGTAGTCGAATTGGCGGGAGATCCTACGAGCAGTACTTC. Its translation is CASSRIGGRSYEQYF. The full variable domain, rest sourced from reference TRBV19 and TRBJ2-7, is DGGITQSPKYLFRKEGQNVTLSCEQNLNHDAMYWYRQDPGQGLRLIYYSQIVNDFQKGDIAEGYSVSREKKESFPLTVTSAQKNPTAFYLCASSRIGGRSYEQYFGPGTRLTVT.